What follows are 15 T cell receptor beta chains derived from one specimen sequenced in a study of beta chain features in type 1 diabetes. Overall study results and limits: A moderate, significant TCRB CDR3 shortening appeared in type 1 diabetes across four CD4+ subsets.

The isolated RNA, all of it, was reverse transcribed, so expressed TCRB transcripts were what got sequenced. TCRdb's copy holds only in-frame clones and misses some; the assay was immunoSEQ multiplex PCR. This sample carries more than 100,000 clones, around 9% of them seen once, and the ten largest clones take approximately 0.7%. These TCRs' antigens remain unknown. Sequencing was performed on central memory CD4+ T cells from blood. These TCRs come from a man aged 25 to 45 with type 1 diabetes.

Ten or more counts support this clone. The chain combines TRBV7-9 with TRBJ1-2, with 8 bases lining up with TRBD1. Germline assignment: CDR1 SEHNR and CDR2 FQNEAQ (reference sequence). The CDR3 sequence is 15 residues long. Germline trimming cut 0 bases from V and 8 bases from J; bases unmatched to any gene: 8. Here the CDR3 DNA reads TGTGCCAGCAGCTTAGCGGACAGGGAATGGAAAGGCTACACCTTC. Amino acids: CASSLADREWKGYTF.

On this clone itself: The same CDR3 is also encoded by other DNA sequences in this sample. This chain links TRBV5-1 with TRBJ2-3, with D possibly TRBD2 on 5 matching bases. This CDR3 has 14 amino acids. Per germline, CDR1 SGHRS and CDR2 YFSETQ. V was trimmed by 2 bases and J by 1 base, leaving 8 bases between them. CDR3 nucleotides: TGCGCCAGCAGCTTAGGGAGAGGCACAGATACGCAGTATTTT. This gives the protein CASSLGRGTDTQYF.

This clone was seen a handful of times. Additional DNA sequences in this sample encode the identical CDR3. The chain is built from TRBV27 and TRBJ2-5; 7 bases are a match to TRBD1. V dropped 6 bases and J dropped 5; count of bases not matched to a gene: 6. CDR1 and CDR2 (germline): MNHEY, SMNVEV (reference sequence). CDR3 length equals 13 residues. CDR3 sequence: CASRQGLGETQYF. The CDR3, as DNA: TGTGCCAGCAGACAGGGGTTGGGGGAGACCCAGTACTTC.

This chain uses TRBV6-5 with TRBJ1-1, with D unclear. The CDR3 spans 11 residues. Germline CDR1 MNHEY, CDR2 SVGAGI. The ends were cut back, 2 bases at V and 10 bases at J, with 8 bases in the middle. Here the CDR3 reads CASSYPPLAFF. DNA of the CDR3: TGTGCCAGCAGTTACCCCCCCCTAGCTTTCTTT.

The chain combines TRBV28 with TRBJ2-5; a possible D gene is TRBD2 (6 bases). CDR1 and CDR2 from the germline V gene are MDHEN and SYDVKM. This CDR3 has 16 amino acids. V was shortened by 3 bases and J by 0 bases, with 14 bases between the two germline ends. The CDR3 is CASSFWRGEYQETQYF. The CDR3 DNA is TGTGCCAGCAGTTTCTGGCGGGGCGAGTACCAAGAGACCCAGTACTTC.

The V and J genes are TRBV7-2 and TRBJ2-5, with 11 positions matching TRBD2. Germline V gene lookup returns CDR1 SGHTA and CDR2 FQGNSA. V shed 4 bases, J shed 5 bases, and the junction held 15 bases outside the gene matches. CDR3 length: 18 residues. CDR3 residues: CASSSKGTSGPMGETQYF. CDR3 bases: TGTGCCAGCAGCTCCAAAGGGACTAGCGGACCCATGGGGGAGACCCAGTACTTC.

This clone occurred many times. CDR3 amino acids: CASSQRGETQYF. The CDR3 bases are TGCGCCAGCAGTCAGCGGGGGGAGACCCAGTACTTC. The chain recombines TRBV23-1 with TRBJ2-5, with 7 bases aligning to TRBD2. TRBV23-1 is known as an ORF, though its function is uncertain. The V gene end was trimmed by 3 bases and the J gene end by 5 bases; junction bases not matched to a gene: 0. The CDR3 contains 12 residues.

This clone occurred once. CDR3 residues: CASSPEGGANSPLHF. CDR3 in DNA: TGTGCCAGCAGTCCTGAGGGGGGGGCTAATTCACCCCTCCACTTT. The chain links TRBV2 to TRBJ1-6; weak D call: TRBD1 (6 bases). This CDR3 contains 15 residues. Between the trimmed V and J ends, which lost 5 bases and 6 bases, there was a span of 14 bases. CDR1 and CDR2 from the germline V gene are SNHLY and FYNNEI.

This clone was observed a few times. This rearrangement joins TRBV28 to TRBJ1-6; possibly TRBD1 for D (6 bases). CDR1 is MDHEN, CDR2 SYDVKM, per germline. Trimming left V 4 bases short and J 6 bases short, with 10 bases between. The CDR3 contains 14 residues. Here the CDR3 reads CASSYRAGNSPLHF. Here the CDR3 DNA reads TGTGCCAGCAGTTACAGGGCGGGTAATTCACCCCTCCACTTT.

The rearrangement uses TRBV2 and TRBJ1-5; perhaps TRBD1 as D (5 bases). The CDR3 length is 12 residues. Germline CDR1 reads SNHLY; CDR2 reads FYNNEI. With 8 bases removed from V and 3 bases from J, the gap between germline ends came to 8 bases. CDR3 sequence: CASQTVNQPQHF. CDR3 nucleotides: TGTGCCAGCCAGACAGTCAATCAGCCCCAGCATTTT.

In nucleotides, the CDR3 is TGTGCCAGCAGTGAAGAATATAGCGGGTGGAGGGATGAGCAGTTCTTC. Translation gives CASSEEYSGWRDEQFF. The chain recombines TRBV6-1 with TRBJ2-1, with 7 bases that match TRBD2. Per the germline V gene, CDR1 is MNHNS and CDR2 is SASEGT. V shed 1 base, J shed 8 bases, and the junction held 11 bases outside the gene matches. The CDR3 is made up of 16 amino acids.

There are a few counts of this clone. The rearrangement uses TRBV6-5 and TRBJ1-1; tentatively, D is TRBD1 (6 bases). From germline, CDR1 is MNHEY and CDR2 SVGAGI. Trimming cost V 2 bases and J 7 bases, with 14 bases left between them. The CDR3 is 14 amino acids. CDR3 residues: CASSYRETGFEAFF. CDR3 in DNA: TGTGCCAGCAGTTACAGGGAGACAGGCTTTGAAGCTTTCTTT.

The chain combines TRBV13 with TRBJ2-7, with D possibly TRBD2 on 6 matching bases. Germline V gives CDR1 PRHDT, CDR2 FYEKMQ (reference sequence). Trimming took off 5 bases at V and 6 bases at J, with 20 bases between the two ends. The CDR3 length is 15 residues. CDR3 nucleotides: TGTGCCAGCAGCCGCGGAGGGGAACCCAAGCTCGAGCAGTACTTC. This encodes CASSRGGEPKLEQYF.

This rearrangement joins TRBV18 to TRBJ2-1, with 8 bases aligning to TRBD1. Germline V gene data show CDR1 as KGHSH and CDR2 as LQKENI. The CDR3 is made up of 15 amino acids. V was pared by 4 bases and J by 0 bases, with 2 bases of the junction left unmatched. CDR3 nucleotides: TGTGCCAGCTCACGACAGGGGAGCTCCTACAATGAGCAGTTCTTC. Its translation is CASSRQGSSYNEQFF.

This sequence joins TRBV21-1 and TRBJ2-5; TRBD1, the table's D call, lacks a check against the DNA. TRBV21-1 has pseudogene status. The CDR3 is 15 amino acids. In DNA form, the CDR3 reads TGTGCCAGCAGTCTCCTGGGGGCCAGGGGCGGGCCCCAGTACTTC. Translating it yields CASSLLGARGGPQYF.